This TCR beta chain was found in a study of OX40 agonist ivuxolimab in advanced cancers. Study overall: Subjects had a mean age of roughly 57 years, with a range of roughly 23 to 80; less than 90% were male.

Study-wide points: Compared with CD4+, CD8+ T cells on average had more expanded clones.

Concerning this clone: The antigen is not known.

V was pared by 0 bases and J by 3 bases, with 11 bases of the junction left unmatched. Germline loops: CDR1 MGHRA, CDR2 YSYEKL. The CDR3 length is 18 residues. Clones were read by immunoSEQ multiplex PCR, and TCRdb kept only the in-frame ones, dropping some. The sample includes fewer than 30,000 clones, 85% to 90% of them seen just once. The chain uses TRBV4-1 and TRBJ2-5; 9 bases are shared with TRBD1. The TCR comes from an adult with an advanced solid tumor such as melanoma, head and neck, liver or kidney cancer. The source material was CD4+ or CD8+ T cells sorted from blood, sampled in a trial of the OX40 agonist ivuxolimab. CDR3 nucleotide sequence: TGCGCCAGCAGCCAAGAGGGATCGGGACAGGGCTGGGAAGAGACCCAGTACTTC. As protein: CASSQEGSGQGWEETQYF.